This entry lists 13 T cell receptor beta chains sequenced from one sample in a study of cytomegalovirus exposure and HLA in healthy donors. PCR was performed using 60 Vbeta and 13 Jbeta primers. Libraries were prepared by immunoSEQ multiplex PCR; TCRdb keeps only in-frame clonotypes and omits some of them. This table has approximately 89,000 clones, 75% to 90% appearing once. Sequenced material: PBMCs. All receptors come from a man aged 35-49 years in good health and CMV-seropositive.

V is TRBV15 and J is TRBJ1-6, with D possibly TRBD1 on 5 matching bases. V was pared by 1 base and J by 6 bases, with 13 bases between. The CDR3 extends over 16 amino acids. CDR1 and CDR2 from the germline V gene are LNHNV and YYDKDF (reference sequence). In nucleotides, the CDR3 is TGTGCCACCAGCAGAGGAATCGCTCAGGGTAATTCACCCCTCCACTTT. As protein: CATSRGIAQGNSPLHF.

As for this clone: One end of the junction does not line up with germline, which may come from a read error. V and J are TRBV5-8 and TRBJ2-1; no reliable D call. Germline V gene data show CDR1 as SGHTS and CDR2 as YDEGEE. The CDR3 runs to 11 residues. This CDR3 is CASSLVQFRLF. As DNA, the CDR3 is TGTGCCAGCAGCTTGGTACAGTTTAGGCTCTTC.

The rearrangement links TRBV5-4 to TRBJ1-2; D is perhaps TRBD1 (6 bases). CDR3 length: 15 amino acids. CDR1 and CDR2 (germline): SGHNT, YYREEE (reference sequence). V gave up 0 bases and J gave up 6 bases, with 15 bases separating them. This CDR3 reads CASSLAGGGQDGYTF. DNA for the CDR3: TGTGCCAGCAGCTTGGCCGGCGGGGGCCAGGATGGCTACACCTTC.

This chain joins TRBV18 and TRBJ1-1; D ambiguous. Germline V gene sequence: CDR1 KGHSH, CDR2 LQKENI. Trimming stripped 1 base from V and 5 bases from J, with 14 bases between. This CDR3 spans 15 amino acids. The CDR3 spells CASSPREGEVTEAFF. The CDR3 DNA reads TGTGCCAGCTCACCACGAGAGGGTGAGGTTACTGAAGCTTTCTTT.

J is TRBJ2-2 and V is TRBV29-1, with a tentative D call TRBD2 (5 bases). Germline loops: CDR1 SQVTM, CDR2 ANQGSEA. The CDR3 has 15 residues. V lost 7 bases and J lost 1, with 16 bases in between. In DNA, the CDR3 is TGCAGCGCCCAGACCCCCCGGGGGAACACCGGGGAGCTGTTTTTT. This translates into CSAQTPRGNTGELFF.

The V gene is TRBV29-1, the J gene TRBJ1-2, with 8 positions matching TRBD1. With 5 bases clipped from V and 0 bases from J, the junction kept 2 bases outside the gene matches. The CDR3 sequence is 13 residues long. Germline CDR1 is SQVTM and CDR2 is ANQGSEA. CDR3 protein: CSVWTGSNYGYTF. CDR3 DNA sequence: TGCAGCGTTTGGACAGGGTCTAACTATGGCTACACCTTC.

The DNA of the CDR3 is TGTGCCAGCACCGCTACTGGAAACACCATATATTTT. The encoded protein is CASTATGNTIYF. The rearrangement uses TRBV2 and TRBJ1-3, with no clear D. Trimming left V 7 bases short and J 2 bases short, with 6 bases between. The CDR3 extends over 12 amino acids. Germline assignment: CDR1 SNHLY and CDR2 FYNNEI.

The gene calls are TRBV10-3 and TRBJ2-3; TRBD1 aligns across 9 bases. Germline V gene data show CDR1 as ENHRY and CDR2 as SYGVKD. After removal of 2 bases from V and 0 bases from J, the junction contained 3 bases not matched to a gene. The length of the CDR3 is 16 residues. CDR3 DNA sequence: TGTGCCATCAGTGAGCCGGGGACAGGGAGCACAGATACGCAGTATTTT. It encodes CAISEPGTGSTDTQYF.

The chain has TRBV5-1 and TRBJ2-1; a weak D match, TRBD2 (6 bases). The CDR3 runs 16 residues. V lost 0 bases, J lost 2 bases, and 12 bases lay in between. Germline V gene data show CDR1 as SGHRS and CDR2 as YFSETQ. In DNA form, the CDR3 reads TGCGCCAGCAGCTTGGAGGCGGGGCGGCCCTACAATGAGCAGTTCTTC. This translates into CASSLEAGRPYNEQFF.

The J gene is TRBJ2-1, the V gene TRBV9; 10 bases agree with TRBD2. This CDR3 spans 15 amino acids. V lost 3 bases and J lost 4; bases outside the gene matches: 4. Germline CDR1 and CDR2: SGDLS and YYNGEE. As DNA, the CDR3 is TGTGCCAGCAGCGCCACTAGCGGGACTTACAATGAGCAGTTCTTC. Translating it yields CASSATSGTYNEQFF.

J is TRBJ2-7 and V is TRBV5-5, with 7 bases lining up with TRBD2. This CDR3 comprises 15 residues. The V gene end was trimmed by 0 bases and the J gene end by 3 bases; junction bases not matched to a gene: 6. CDR1 and CDR2 from the germline V gene are SGHKS and YYEKEE (reference sequence). CDR3 sequence reads: CASSLAGREIYEQYF. Here the CDR3 DNA reads TGTGCCAGCAGCTTGGCGGGGAGGGAGATCTACGAGCAGTACTTC.

The V gene is TRBV2, the J gene TRBJ2-7; 7 bases match TRBD1. The CDR3 runs 13 residues. After removal of 7 bases from V and 5 bases from J, the junction contained 8 bases not matched to a gene. Germline CDR1 SNHLY, CDR2 FYNNEI. The CDR3 region is CASKWDSTNEQYF. The CDR3, as DNA: TGTGCCAGCAAATGGGACAGTACAAACGAGCAGTACTTC.

J is TRBJ1-5 and V is TRBV6-5, with 11 bases aligning to TRBD1. The CDR3 is 15 residues long. Germline assignment: CDR1 MNHEY and CDR2 SVGAGI. V was pared by 5 bases and J by 3 bases, with 3 bases of the junction left unmatched. The CDR3 nucleotides read TGTGCCAGCAGTCAGGACAGGGGGCTCAATCAGCCCCAGCATTTT. Its protein is CASSQDRGLNQPQHF.